The clone carrying this T cell receptor beta chain was counted only a few times. The CDR3 length is 15 residues. Germline CDR1 is KGHSH and CDR2 is LQKENI. Trimming cost V 2 bases and J 5 bases, with 15 bases left between them. The data were taken from a study of T-cell reconstitution after alpha-beta-depleted transplantation in children. As it was prepared, the TCRbeta library received unique molecular identifiers. TCRdb analysed the PCR reads with MiXCR anew, one entry per CDR3 protein. The repertoire holds about 980,000 distinct CDR3 sequences, roughly 31% seen once, with roughly 31% in the top ten.

This TCR was recovered from a boy under three years old who had a stem cell transplant for SCID, so the T cells may come from the graft donor. The sequencing here drew on PBMCs, mostly from graft donor cells, taken 360 days after TCRalphabeta/CD19-depleted stem cell transplant. This chain joins TRBV18 and TRBJ2-5; D is undetermined. DNA for the CDR3: TGTGCCAGCTCACCAGCTTATGGCGGTACGGAGACCCAGTACTTC. Translation: CASSPAYGGTETQYF. The entire variable domain, with the rest obtained from reference TRBV18 and TRBJ2-5, is as follows: NAGVMQNPRHLVRRRGQEARLRCSPMKGHSHVYWYRQLPEEGLKFMVYLQKENIIDESGMPKERFSAEFPKEGPSILRIQQVVRGDSAAYFCASSPAYGGTETQYFGPGTRLLVL.